Detailed here is one T cell receptor (beta chain). The sample is drawn from a study of Ad26.COV2.S vaccination and SARS-CoV-2 variants. The table came from immunoSEQ multiplex PCR; TCRdb's copy has only in-frame clones and leaves some out. The data contain around 300,000 clones, approximately 90% of them singletons. The treatment: some 19 received Ad26.COV2.S at low or high dose, single or two shots; about 5 received placebo; per-sample allocation not given. Sampling was performed 63 days after the first vaccine or placebo injection. The germline V and J ends were trimmed by 8 bases and 10 bases, with 20 bases remaining between them. The CDR3 sequence is 14 residues long. Per the germline V gene, CDR1 is SNHLY and CDR2 is FYNNEI.

The rearrangement links TRBV2 to TRBJ2-2, with D perhaps matching TRBD2 (5 bases). This sequence originates from a person aged 18 to 65 who received the Ad26.COV2.S COVID-19 vaccine or a placebo. Sequencing used peripheral blood, obtained in a trial of Ad26.COV2.S vaccine versus placebo. CDR3 DNA sequence: TGTGCCAGCGCGACGGTACCGGGGAGTATGGAGCTGTTTTTT. It yields the protein CASATVPGSMELFF.